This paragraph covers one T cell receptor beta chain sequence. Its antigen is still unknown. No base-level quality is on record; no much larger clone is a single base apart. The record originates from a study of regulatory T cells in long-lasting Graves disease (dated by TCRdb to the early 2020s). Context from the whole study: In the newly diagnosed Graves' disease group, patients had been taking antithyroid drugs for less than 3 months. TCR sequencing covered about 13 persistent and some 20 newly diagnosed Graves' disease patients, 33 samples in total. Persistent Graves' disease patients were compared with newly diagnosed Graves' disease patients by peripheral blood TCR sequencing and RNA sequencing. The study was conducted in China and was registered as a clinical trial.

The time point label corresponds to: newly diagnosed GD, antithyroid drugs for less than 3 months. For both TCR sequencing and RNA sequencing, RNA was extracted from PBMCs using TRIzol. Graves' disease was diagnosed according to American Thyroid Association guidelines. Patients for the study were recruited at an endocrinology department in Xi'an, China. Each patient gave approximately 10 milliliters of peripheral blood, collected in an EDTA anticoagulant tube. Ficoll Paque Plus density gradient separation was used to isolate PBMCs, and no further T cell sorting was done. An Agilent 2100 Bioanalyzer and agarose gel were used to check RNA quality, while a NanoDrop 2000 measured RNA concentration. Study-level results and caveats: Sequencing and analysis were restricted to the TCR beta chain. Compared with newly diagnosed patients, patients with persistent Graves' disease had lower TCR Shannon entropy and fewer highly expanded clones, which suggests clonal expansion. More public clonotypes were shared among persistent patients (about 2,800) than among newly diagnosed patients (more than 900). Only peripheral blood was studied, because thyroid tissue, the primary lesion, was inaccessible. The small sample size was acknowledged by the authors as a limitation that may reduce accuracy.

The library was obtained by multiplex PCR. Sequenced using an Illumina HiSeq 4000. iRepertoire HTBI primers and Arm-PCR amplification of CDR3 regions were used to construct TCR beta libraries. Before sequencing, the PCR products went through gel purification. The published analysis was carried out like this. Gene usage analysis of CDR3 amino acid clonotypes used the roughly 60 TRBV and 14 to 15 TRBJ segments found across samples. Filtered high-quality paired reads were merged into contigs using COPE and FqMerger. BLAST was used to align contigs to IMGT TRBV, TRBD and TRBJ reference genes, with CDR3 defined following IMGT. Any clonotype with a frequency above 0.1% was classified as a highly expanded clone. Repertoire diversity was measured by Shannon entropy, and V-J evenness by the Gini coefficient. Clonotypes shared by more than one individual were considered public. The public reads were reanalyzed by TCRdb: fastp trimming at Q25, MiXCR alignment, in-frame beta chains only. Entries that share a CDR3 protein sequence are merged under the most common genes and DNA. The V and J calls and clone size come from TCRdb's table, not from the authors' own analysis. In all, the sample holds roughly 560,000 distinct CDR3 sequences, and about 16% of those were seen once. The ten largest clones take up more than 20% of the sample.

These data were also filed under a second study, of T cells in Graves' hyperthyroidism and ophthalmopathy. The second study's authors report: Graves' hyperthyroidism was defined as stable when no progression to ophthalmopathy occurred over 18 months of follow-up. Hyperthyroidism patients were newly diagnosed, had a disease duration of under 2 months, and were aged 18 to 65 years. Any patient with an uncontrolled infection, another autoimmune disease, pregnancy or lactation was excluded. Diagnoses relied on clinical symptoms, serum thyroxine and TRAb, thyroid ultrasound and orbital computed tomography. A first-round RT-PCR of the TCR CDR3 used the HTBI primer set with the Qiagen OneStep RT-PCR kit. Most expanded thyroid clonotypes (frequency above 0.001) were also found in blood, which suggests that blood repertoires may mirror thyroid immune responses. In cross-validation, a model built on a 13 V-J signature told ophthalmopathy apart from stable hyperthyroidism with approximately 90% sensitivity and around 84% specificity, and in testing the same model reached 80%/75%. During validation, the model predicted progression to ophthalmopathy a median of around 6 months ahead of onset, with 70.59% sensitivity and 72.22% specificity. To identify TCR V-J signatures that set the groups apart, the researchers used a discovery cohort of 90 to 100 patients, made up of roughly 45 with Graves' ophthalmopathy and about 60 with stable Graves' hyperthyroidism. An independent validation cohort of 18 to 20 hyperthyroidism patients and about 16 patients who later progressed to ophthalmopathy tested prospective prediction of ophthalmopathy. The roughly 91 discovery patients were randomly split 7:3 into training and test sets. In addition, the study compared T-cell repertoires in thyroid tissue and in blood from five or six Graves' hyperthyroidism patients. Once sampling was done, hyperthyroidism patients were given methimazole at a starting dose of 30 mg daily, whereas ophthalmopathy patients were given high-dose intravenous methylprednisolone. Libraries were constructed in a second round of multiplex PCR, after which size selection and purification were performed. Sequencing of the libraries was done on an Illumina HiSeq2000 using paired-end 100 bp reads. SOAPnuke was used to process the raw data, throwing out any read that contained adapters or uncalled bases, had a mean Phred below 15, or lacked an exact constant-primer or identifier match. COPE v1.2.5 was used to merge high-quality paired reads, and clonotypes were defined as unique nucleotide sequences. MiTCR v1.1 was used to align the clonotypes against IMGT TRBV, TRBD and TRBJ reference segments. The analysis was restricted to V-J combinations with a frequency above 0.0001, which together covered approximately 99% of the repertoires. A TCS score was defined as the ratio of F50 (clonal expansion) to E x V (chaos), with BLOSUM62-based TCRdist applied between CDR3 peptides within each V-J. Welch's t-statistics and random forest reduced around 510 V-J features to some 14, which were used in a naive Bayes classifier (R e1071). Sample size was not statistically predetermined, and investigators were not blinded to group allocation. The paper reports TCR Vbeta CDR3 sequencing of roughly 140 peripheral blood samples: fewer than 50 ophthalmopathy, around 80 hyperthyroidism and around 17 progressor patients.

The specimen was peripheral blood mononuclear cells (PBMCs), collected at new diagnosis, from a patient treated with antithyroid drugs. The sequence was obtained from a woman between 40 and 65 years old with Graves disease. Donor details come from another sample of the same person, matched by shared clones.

This receptor has the CDR3 CASTEEGAGNTEAFF. DNA sequence: TGCGCCAGCACCGAAGAAGGCGCGGGAAACACTGAAGCTTTCTTT. The chain joins TRBV10-2 to TRBJ1-1; the D gene cannot be named for sure. The junction shows trimming of 7 bases on V and 2 bases on J, plus 17 bases between the germline ends. CDR1 and CDR2, per the germline V gene, are WSHSY and SAAADI. From the cysteine up to the phenylalanine, the CDR3 has a length of 15 residues. The DNA shown is the 45-base CDR3, in frame from base 1.